These T cell receptor beta chains were read from a single sample in a study of human T cells and chemical hapten exposure. MiXCR, run by TCRdb on the RACE reads, gives a single entry per CDR3 protein. The data contain nearly 95,000 distinct CDR3 sequences, approximately 10% of them singletons. The source was whole blood, collected in connection with sensitization to the hapten diphenylcyclopropenone (DPC). The receptors stem from a man in his forties or fifties with alopecia areata. Some clones in this sample may be carry-over from other donors' samples. The CDR3 runs from the conserved cysteine through the conserved F or W. The D gene is left open where the match is weak. Part of the rows lack a size; the others show once, few, many or a class for expanded clones.

TRBJ2-3 | TRBV29-1 | TRBD2 | NA | 16 | TGCAGCGTTGATTTTCTAGCGGGAGGGGGAACAGATACGCAGTATTTT | CSVDFLAGGGTDTQYF
TRBJ1-2 | TRBV7-2 | NA | NA | 14 | TGTGCCAGCAGTCCCGGGTCCCAAGGCTATGGCTACACCTTC | CASSPGSQGYGYTF
TRBJ2-7 | TRBV28 | TRBD2 | few | 14 | TGTGCCAGCAAGGTAGCGGGGGCCCGCTACGAGCAGTACTTC | CASKVAGARYEQYF
TRBJ2-2 | TRBV24-1 | NA | NA | 14 | TGTGCCACCAGTGATGGGGGAGGAACCGGGGAGCTGTTTTTT | CATSDGGGTGELFF
TRBJ1-6 | TRBV28 | NA | NA | 14 | TGTGCCAGCAGGCGCGGGACGGGAAATTCACCCCTCCACTTT | CASRRGTGNSPLHF
TRBJ2-3 | TRBV12-3/TRBV12-4 | NA | NA | 15 | TGTGCCAGCAGTACCTCCCTAGCCGGCACAGATACGCAGTATTTT | CASSTSLAGTDTQYF
TRBJ2-7 | TRBV29-1 | TRBD2 | few | 14 | TGCAGCGTTGGACTAGCGGGGAGACTACTGGGGCAGTACTTC | CSVGLAGRLLGQYF
TRBJ1-4 | TRBV15 | NA | few | 15 | TGTGCCACCAGCAGAGATAGAGGGGCGCATGAAAAACTGTTTTTT | CATSRDRGAHEKLFF
TRBJ1-2 | TRBV30 | NA | few | 14 | TGTGCCTGGATCGGACGGAGGGCGAACTATGGCTACACCTTC | CAWIGRRANYGYTF
TRBJ1-5 | TRBV20-1 | NA | NA | 14 | TGCAGTGCTAGTTATGGTGGGGGCAATCAGCCCCAGCATTTT | CSASYGGGNQPQHF
TRBJ2-7 | TRBV28 | NA | many | 14 | TGTGCCAGCAGTTTGCTCCCGTCGTTCAACGAGCAGTACTTC | CASSLLPSFNEQYF
TRBJ2-5 | TRBV18 | TRBD2 | many | 16 | TGTGCCAGCTCACCACTTACTAGCGGGAGCCGAGAGACCCAGTACTTC | CASSPLTSGSRETQYF